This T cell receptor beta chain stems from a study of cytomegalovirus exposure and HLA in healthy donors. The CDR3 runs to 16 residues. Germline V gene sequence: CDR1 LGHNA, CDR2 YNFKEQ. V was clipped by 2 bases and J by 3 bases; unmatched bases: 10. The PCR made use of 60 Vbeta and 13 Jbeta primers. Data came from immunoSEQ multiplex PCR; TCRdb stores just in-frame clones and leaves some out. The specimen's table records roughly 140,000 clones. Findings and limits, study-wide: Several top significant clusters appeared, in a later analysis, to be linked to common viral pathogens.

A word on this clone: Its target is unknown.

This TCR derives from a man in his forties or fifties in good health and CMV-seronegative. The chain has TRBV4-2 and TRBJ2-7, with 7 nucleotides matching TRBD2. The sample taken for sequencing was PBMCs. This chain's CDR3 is CASSQTLAAGSYEQYF. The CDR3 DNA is TGTGCCAGCAGCCAAACGCTAGCGGCAGGCAGCTACGAGCAGTACTTC.